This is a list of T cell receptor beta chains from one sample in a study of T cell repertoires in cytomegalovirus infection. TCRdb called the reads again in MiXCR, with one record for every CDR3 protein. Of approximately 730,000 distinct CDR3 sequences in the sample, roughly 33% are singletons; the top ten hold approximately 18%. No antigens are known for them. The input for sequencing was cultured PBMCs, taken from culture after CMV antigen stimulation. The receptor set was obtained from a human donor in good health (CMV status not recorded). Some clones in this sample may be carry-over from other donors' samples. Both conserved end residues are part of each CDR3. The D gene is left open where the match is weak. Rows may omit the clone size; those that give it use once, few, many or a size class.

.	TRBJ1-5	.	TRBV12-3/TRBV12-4	CASSSSDQPQHF	TGTGCCAGCAGCAGCTCAGATCAGCCCCAGCATTTT
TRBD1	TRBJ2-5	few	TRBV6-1	CASSDWDRGYGETQYF	TGTGCCAGCAGTGATTGGGACAGGGGGTACGGGGAGACCCAGTACTTC
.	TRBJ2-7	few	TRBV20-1	CSAASRDTFSYEQYF	TGCAGTGCTGCCTCCCGGGACACGTTCTCCTACGAGCAGTACTTC
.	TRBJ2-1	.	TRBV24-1	CATSTGLRGRYNEQFF	TGTGCCACCAGCACCGGATTGCGGGGGCGCTACAATGAGCAGTTCTTC
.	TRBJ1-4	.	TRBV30	CAWSVMGYEKLFF	TGTGCCTGGAGTGTAATGGGATATGAAAAACTGTTTTTT
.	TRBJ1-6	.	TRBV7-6	CASSSNGNSPLHF	TGTGCCAGCAGCTCGAACGGGAATTCACCCCTCCACTTT
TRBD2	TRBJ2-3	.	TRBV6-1	CASGRGTSGLGDTQYF	TGTGCCAGCGGACGCGGGACTAGCGGTTTAGGAGATACGCAGTATTTT
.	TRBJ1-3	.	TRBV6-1	CASSVRTASSGNTIYF	TGTGCCAGCAGTGTACGGACAGCTAGCTCTGGAAACACCATATATTTT
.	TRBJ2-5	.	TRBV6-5	CASSYLYTDLLETQYF	TGTGCCAGCAGTTACTTGTACACTGACCTACTTGAGACCCAGTACTTC
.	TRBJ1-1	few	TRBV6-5	CASSYGAGQKTEAFF	TGTGCCAGCAGTTACGGGGCAGGGCAAAAAACTGAAGCTTTCTTT
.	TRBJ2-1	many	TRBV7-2	CASSPGLTDNEQFF	TGTGCCAGCAGCCCCGGGCTTACGGACAATGAGCAGTTCTTC
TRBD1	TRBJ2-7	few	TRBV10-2	CASSDLPTGISYEQYF	TGCGCCAGCAGTGACTTGCCGACAGGGATCTCCTACGAGCAGTACTTC
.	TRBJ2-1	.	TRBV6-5	CASSPVGTGGQASGEQFF	TGTGCCAGCAGTCCCGTGGGGACGGGGGGCCAAGCTTCCGGTGAGCAGTTCTTC
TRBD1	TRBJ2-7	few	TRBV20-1	CSAPTGTGRSEQYF	TGCAGTGCTCCGACCGGGACAGGGAGGTCCGAGCAGTACTTC
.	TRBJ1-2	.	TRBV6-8	CASSYSNSLPYGYTF	TGTGCCAGCAGTTACTCCAACAGTCTTCCTTATGGCTACACCTTC
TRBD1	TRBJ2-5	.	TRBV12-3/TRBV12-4	CASSLGARGRETQYF	TGTGCCAGCAGTTTAGGAGCCAGGGGGCGGGAGACCCAGTACTTC
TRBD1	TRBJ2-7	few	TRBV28	CASSLWDRRHF	TGTGCCAGCAGTTTATGGGACAGGCGACACTTC